The source of this T cell receptor beta chain is a study of blood T cell repertoires in COVID-19. Study context: Sites in the United States, Italy and Spain provided acute and convalescent COVID-19 samples.

Method: immunoSEQ multiplex PCR; TCRdb's copy keeps in-frame clones and lacks some. This sample has around 300,000 clones, with roughly 85% found just once. The length of the CDR3 is 13 residues. V gave up 8 bases and J gave up 5 bases; unmatched junction bases: 3. Germline V CDR1 and CDR2: LGHDT, YNNKEL (reference sequence). The sequence derives from a human donor in a cohort sampled during active COVID-19. Sequencing input: peripheral blood. The chain has TRBV3-1 (or the pseudogene TRBV3-2) and TRBJ2-4, with 10 positions matching TRBD2. The CDR3 DNA follows: TGTGCCAGCCACCTAGCGGGGGAAAACATTCAGTACTTC. Translated, it gives CASHLAGENIQYF.